This TCR beta chain is drawn from a study of T cell responses to AZD1222 COVID-19 vaccine. The study, taken as a whole, reports: At baseline, just five to seven AZD1222 recipients tested seropositive. Increases in Spike-specific TCR breadth and depth were seen after two AZD1222 doses.

Profiling relied on immunoSEQ multiplex PCR, and the TCRdb table lists in-frame clones only, not all of them. The table has roughly 130,000 clones, 88% seen once. Points on this clone: Its cognate antigen is unknown.

In germline, CDR1 is SGHNT, CDR2 YYREEE (reference sequence). This CDR3 has 16 residues. Trimming left V 0 bases short and J 8 bases short, with 15 bases between. The rearrangement links TRBV5-4 to TRBJ1-6; perhaps TRBD1 as D (5 bases). The source material was peripheral blood, sampled on day 0 of MenACWY control vaccination. The receptor's source is an adult in good health. The DNA for the CDR3 is TGTGCCAGCAGCTTGGTCCGGGGGGTGGTTGATTCACCCCTCCACTTT. It encodes CASSLVRGVVDSPLHF.